The clone carrying this T cell receptor beta chain appeared many times. Antigen unknown. The CDR3 spans 17 residues. Trimming took off 8 bases at V and 0 bases at J, with 17 bases between the two ends. Germline CDR1 reads SGHTA; CDR2 reads FQGNSA. Ophthalmopathy absent within 18 months of follow-up marked hyperthyroidism as stable. Fresh peripheral blood, roughly 9.4 ml, was the PBMC source. This sample was taken from a study of Graves' ophthalmopathy and Graves' hyperthyroidism. Study findings and constraints: Ophthalmopathy was separated from stable hyperthyroidism by a 13-signature model with approximately 91% sensitivity and over 70% specificity. Ophthalmopathy progression prediction by the model yielded a sensitivity of 55% to 71% and a specificity of roughly 72%.

RNA transcripts served as template for amplifying TCR beta CDR3 sequences. Second-round multiplex PCR came after a first-round RT-PCR that employed HTBI primers. TCRdb fed the multiplex PCR reads into MiXCR, producing one record per CDR3 protein. The table has around 400,000 distinct CDR3 sequences, under 25% seen once. The sequenced sample was peripheral blood. This chain uses TRBV7-2 with TRBJ2-6, with a tentative D call TRBD2 (6 bases). The TCR comes from a woman between 18 and 29 years old with stable Graves' hyperthyroidism. The CDR3 spells CASGSRGLFSGANVLTF. DNA of the CDR3: TGTGCCAGCGGCTCAAGGGGACTTTTCTCTGGGGCCAACGTCCTGACTTTC.